This T cell receptor (beta chain) was obtained from a study of CD8 T cells in ankylosing spondylitis. Study observations and caveats: There was a TCR beta motif, made of several highly homologous variants, that appeared characteristic of ankylosing spondylitis blood. There were earlier reports of some motif variants in reactive arthritis synovial fluid and blood. Disease-associated clones were reportedly significantly overrepresented in matched ankylosing spondylitis synovial fluid.

Between the trimmed V and J ends, which lost 7 bases and 3 bases, there was a span of 16 bases. Per the germline V gene, CDR1 is MNHNS and CDR2 is SASEGT. The CDR3 has 14 amino acids. Molecular-barcoded quantitative 5'-RACE produced these TCR beta libraries. TCRdb reprocessed the 5' RACE reads with MiXCR, giving one entry per CDR3 protein. The sample lists about 800,000 distinct CDR3 sequences, approximately 10% occurring once. This clonotype was seen only a few times. The target antigen is unknown. The source material was blood, either unsorted or a sorted T cell fraction (not recorded which). The TCR comes from a male donor with ankylosing spondylitis. This chain connects TRBV6-1 to TRBJ2-7, with a tentative D call TRBD2 (5 bases). CDR3 DNA sequence: TGTGCCAGCACCCTCACGGACTCCTTCTACGAGCAGTACTTC. It codes for CASTLTDSFYEQYF.